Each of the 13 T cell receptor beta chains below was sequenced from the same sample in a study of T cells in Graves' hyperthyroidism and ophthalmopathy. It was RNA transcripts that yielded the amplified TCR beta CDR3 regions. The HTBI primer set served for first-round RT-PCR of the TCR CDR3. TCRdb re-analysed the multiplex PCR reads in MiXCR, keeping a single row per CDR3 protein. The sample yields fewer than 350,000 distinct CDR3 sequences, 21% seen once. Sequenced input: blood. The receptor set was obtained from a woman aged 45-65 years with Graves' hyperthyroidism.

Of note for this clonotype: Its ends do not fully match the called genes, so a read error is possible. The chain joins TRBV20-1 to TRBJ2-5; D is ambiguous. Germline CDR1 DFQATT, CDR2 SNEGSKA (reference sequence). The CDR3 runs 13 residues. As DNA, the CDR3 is TGCAGTGCTACCCACGAACCCCCAGAGACCCAGCACTTC. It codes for CSATHEPPETQHF.

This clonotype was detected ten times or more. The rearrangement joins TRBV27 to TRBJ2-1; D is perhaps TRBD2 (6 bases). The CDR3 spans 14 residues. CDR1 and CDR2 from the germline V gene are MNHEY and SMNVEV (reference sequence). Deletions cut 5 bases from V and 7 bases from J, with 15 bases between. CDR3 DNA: TGTGCCAGCAGTCCAAAGACTAGTCGAAATGAGCAGTTCTTC. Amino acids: CASSPKTSRNEQFF.

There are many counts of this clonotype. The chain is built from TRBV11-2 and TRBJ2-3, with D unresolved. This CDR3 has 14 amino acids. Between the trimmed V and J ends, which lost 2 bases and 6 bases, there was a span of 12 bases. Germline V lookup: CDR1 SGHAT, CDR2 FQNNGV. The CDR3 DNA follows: TGTGCCAGCAGCTTATTCCGCCCCCAGGATACGCAGTATTTT. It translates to CASSLFRPQDTQYF.

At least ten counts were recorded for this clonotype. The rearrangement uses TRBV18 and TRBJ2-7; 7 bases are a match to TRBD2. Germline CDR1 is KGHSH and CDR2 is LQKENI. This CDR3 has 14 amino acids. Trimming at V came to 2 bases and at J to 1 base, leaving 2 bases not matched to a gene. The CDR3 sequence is CASSPGRESYEQYF. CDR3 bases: TGTGCCAGCTCACCAGGGAGGGAATCCTACGAGCAGTACTTC.

This CDR3 is CASAGPGETQYF. The CDR3 nucleotides are TGTGCCAGTGCGGGGCCGGGGGAGACCCAGTACTTC. V gene TRBV12-3 or TRBV12-4 combines with J gene TRBJ2-5; TRBD2 is a possible D gene (6 bases). V was cut by 9 bases and J by 5 bases, with 13 bases left in between. CDR3 length equals 12 residues.

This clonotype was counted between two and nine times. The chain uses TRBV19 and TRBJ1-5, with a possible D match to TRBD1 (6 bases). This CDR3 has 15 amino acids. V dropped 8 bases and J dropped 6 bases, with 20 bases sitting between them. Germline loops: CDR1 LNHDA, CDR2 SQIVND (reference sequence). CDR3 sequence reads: CASRTGTGSGQPQHF. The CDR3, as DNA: TGTGCCAGTCGAACAGGGACTGGGTCGGGTCAGCCCCAGCATTTT.

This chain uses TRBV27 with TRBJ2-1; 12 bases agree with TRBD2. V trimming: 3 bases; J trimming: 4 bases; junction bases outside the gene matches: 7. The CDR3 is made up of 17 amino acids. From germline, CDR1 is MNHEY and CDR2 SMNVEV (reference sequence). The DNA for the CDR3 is TGTGCCAGCAGTTTTCAGCAGGGGACTAGCGGGTACAATGAGCAGTTCTTC. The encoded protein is CASSFQQGTSGYNEQFF.

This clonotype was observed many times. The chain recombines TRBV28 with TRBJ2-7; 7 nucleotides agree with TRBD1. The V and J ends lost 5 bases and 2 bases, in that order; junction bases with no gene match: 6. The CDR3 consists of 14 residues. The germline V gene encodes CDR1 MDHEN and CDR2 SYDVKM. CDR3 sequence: CASSPGTAPYEQYF. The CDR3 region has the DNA TGTGCCAGCAGTCCCGGGACAGCCCCCTACGAGCAGTACTTC. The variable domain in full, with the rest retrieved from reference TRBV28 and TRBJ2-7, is DVKVTQSSRYLVKRTGEKVFLECVQDMDHENMFWYRQDPGLGLRLIYFSYDVKMKEKGDIPEGYSVSREKKERFSLILESASTNQTSMYLCASSPGTAPYEQYFGPGTRLTVT.

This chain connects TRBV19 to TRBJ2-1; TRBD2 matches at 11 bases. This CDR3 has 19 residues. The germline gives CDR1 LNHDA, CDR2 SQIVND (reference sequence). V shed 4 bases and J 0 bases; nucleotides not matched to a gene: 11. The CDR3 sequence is CASSNTPGLAVSSYNEQFF. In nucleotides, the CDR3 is TGTGCCAGTAGTAATACCCCGGGACTAGCGGTTAGCTCCTACAATGAGCAGTTCTTC.

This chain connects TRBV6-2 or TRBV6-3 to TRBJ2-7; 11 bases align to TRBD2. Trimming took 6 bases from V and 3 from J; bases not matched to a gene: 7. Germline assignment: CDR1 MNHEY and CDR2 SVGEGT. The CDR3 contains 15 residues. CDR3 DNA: TGTGCCAGCAGCGACGCCGGGACTAGCGGCTACGAGCAGTACTTC. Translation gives CASSDAGTSGYEQYF.

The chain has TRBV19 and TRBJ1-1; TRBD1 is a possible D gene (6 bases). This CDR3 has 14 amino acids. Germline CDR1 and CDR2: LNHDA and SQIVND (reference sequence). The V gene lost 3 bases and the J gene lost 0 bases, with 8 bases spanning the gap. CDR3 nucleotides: TGTGCCAGTAGTATGGACAGATTGAACACTGAAGCTTTCTTT. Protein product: CASSMDRLNTEAFF. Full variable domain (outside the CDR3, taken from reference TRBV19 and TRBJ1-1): DGGITQSPKYLFRKEGQNVTLSCEQNLNHDAMYWYRQDPGQGLRLIYYSQIVNDFQKGDIAEGYSVSREKKESFPLTVTSAQKNPTAFYLCASSMDRLNTEAFFGQGTRLTVV.

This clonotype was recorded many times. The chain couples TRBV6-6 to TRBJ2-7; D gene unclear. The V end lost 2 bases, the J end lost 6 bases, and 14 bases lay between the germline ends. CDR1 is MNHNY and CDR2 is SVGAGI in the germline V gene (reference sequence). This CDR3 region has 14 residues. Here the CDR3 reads CASSYLPPMGEQYF. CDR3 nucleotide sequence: TGTGCCAGCAGTTACCTACCGCCTATGGGCGAGCAGTACTTC.

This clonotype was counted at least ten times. DNA of the CDR3: TGTGCCAGCAGTGTGTGGCTAGCGGGGGGGATTTCCTACAATGAGCAGTTCTTC. Protein product: CASSVWLAGGISYNEQFF. The chain links TRBV27 to TRBJ2-1; 12 nucleotides match TRBD2. CDR3 size: 18 residues. Germline V gene sequence: CDR1 MNHEY, CDR2 SMNVEV (reference sequence). V was pared by 5 bases and J by 1 base, with 9 bases of the junction left unmatched.